This record looks at one TCR beta chain sequence and its context. The assay was immunoSEQ multiplex PCR, and TCRdb's table has in-frame clones only and misses some. The data hold approximately 210,000 clones, with almost 85% observed a single time. The sample originates from a study of blood T cell repertoires in COVID-19. Germline assignment: CDR1 LGHDT and CDR2 YNNKEL (reference sequence). J lost 7 bases, V lost 7 bases, and 13 bases had no gene match. This CDR3 has 15 residues. This chain links TRBV3-1 (or the pseudogene TRBV3-2) with TRBJ2-1, with TRBD2 matching 7 bases. The sequence came from a woman in her forties or fifties with active or convalescent COVID-19. Sequenced material: peripheral blood. This chain's CDR3 is CASTRWGEGGNEQFF. DNA of the CDR3: TGTGCCAGCACCCGATGGGGGGAGGGCGGAAATGAGCAGTTCTTC.